This T cell receptor beta chain came from a study of blood T cell repertoires in COVID-19. The germline V gene has CDR1 SNHLY and CDR2 FYNNEI. The CDR3 covers 13 residues. V gave up 8 bases and J gave up 5 bases, with 15 bases separating them. Assignments of participants to cohorts depended upon their own reported clinical history. The study recruited exposed participants who had met a COVID-19 case within 2 weeks before entry. The data were produced by immunoSEQ multiplex PCR, yet TCRdb's version contains in-frame clones alone and is incomplete. The sample contains 200,000 to 250,000 clones, 85% to 90% of which appear only once.

The receptor comes from a man aged 25-40 years who had been exposed to COVID-19. The rearrangement uses TRBV2 and TRBJ1-1; a weak D match, TRBD1 (5 bases). Sequencing used PBMCs or T cells enriched from blood (not recorded which). The CDR3, as DNA: TGTGCCAGCGACGCAGGGATTCAGACTGAAGCTTTCTTT. Translation gives CASDAGIQTEAFF.